This T cell receptor beta chain was profiled in a study of T cells after posttransplantation cyclophosphamide. Study-level points and caveats: Tissue-infiltrating T cells from skin or gut overlapped little with blood T cells. After PTCy, TRB diversity resembled that of CNI/methotrexate controls.

CDR1 is MRHNA and CDR2 is SNTAGT in the germline V gene. V was clipped by 0 bases and J by 6 bases, with 11 bases between them. CDR3 size: 14 residues. A marrow graft followed busulfan-fludarabine conditioning, with cyclophosphamide on days +3 and +4. Remarks on this clone: Its antigen is still unknown.

Generated by immunoSEQ multiplex PCR, the TCRdb table keeps only in-frame clones and is missing some. The top ten hold roughly 29% of the sample, which has 17,000 or so clones, roughly 76% seen once. The chain uses TRBV6-4 and TRBJ1-2; the D gene is possibly TRBD1 (5 bases). The source is a female patient in her thirties or forties who received an allogeneic stem cell transplant from a related donor, was CMV-positive, and had no GVHD. Some T cells could come from the graft donor. Specimen: CD8+ T cells sorted from PBMCs, collected approximately 2,000 days after a stem cell transplant with posttransplant cyclophosphamide. The CDR3 DNA reads TGTGCCAGCAGTGACTCGTATGGGGGGAATGGCTACACCTTC. Protein sequence: CASSDSYGGNGYTF.